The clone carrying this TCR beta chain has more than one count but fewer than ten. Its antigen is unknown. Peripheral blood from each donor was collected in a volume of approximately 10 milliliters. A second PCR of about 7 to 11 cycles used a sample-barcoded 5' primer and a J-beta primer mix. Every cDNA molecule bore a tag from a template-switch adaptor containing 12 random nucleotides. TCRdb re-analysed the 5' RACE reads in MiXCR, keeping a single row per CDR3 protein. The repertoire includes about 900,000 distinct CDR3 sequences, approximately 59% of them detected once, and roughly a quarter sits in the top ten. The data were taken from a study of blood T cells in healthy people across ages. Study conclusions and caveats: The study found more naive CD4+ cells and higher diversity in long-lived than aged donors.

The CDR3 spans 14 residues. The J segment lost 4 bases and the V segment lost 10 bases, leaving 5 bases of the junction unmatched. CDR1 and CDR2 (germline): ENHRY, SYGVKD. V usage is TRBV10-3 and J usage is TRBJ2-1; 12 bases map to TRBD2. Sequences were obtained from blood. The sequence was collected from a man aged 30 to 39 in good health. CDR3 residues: CATLTSGGYNEQFF. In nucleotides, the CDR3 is TGTGCCACCCTGACTAGCGGGGGATACAATGAGCAGTTCTTC.